Following are 8 T cell receptor beta chains from one sample sequenced in a study of T cells expressing NK-cell markers. TCRdb re-called the 5' RACE reads; one entry per CDR3 protein, DNA not given. The sample totals hundreds of thousands of distinct CDR3 sequences. Sample: blood T cells: a sorted CD56 or NKG2C T cell subset, CD4+ or CD8+ T cells, or bulk PBMC T cells (not recorded which). All receptors come from a woman between 18 and 70 years old in good health.

V usage is TRBV7-9 and J usage is TRBJ2-3; TCRdb lists TRBD2, though no DNA is available to test this call. Germline assignment: CDR1 SEHNR and CDR2 FQNEAQ (reference sequence). CDR3 size: 17 residues. CDR3 amino acids: CASSYPVGRVSTDTQYF.

The chain uses TRBV10-3 and TRBJ2-3; TCRdb names TRBD2, which stays unverified in the absence of DNA. Germline V gene data show CDR1 as ENHRY and CDR2 as SYGVKD. This CDR3 is 14 amino acids long. The CDR3 is CAISDGRDADTQYF.

The chain combines TRBV5-4 with TRBJ2-1; TCRdb's assignment of TRBD1 cannot be checked, as there is no DNA. CDR1 and CDR2 from the germline V gene are SGHNT and YYREEE (reference sequence). The CDR3 is 15 amino acids. Here the CDR3 reads CASRGDRAPYNEQFF.

This chain connects TRBV19 to TRBJ1-5; the D call from TCRdb, TRBD1, cannot be confirmed without DNA. Germline assignment: CDR1 LNHDA and CDR2 SQIVND (reference sequence). CDR3 length: 14 residues. CDR3 in amino acids: CASERGALNQPQHF.

The chain uses TRBV28 and TRBJ2-2; the D gene TCRdb calls, TRBD1, cannot be checked with no DNA. CDR1 and CDR2 (germline): MDHEN, SYDVKM. The CDR3 consists of 15 residues. The CDR3: CASRRGGTNTGELFF.

V gene TRBV19 combines with J gene TRBJ1-1. Germline loops: CDR1 LNHDA, CDR2 SQIVND (reference sequence). The CDR3 covers 12 residues. CDR3 amino acids: CASSPNPNEAFF.

This rearrangement joins TRBV14 to TRBJ1-6; TCRdb selects TRBD1, and the lack of DNA leaves this call unchecked. CDR3 length: 14 residues. Looked up from germline, CDR1 is SGHDN and CDR2 is FVKESK. The CDR3 sequence: CASSQGQGYSPLHF.

CDR3 region: CASSLAGGGYIF. The chain combines TRBV7-9 with TRBJ1-2; the TRBD1 assignment by TCRdb is unverifiable without DNA. CDR1 and CDR2 (germline): SEHNR, FQNEAQ (reference sequence). The CDR3 length is 12 residues.